Following are 18 T cell receptor beta chains from one sample sequenced in a study of read filtering for tumor transcriptome and immune sequencing. Molecular barcoded adaptors covering alpha/delta and beta/gamma chains were used on 400 ng RNA. Using its own MiXCR run on the reads, TCRdb lists one record per CDR3 protein. This sample has 85,000 to 100,000 distinct CDR3 sequences, with 20% to 25% found just once. Sequencing was performed on a population of CD138-negative cells sorted from bone marrow. The receptors shown here come from a donor at least 40 years old with multiple myeloma.

This clonotype was detected ten times or more. The V and J genes are TRBV5-1 and TRBJ2-3; no firm D call. Trimming stripped 0 bases from V and 6 bases from J, with 5 bases between. Germline V gene data show CDR1 as SGHRS and CDR2 as YFSETQ. The CDR3 length is 12 residues. The CDR3 region is CASSLGRDTQYF. DNA of the CDR3: TGCGCCAGCAGCTTGGGACGGGATACGCAGTATTTT. Full variable domain (outside the CDR3, taken from reference TRBV5-1 and TRBJ2-3): KAGVTQTPRYLIKTRGQQVTLSCSPISGHRSVSWYQQTPGQGLQFLFEYFSETQRNKGNFPGRFSGRQFSNSRSEMNVSTLELGDSALYLCASSLGRDTQYFGPGTRLTVL.

This clonotype was counted between two and nine times. V gene TRBV25-1 combines with J gene TRBJ2-7; D gene uncertain. The CDR3 has 12 residues. V dropped 4 bases and J dropped 2 bases, with 6 bases sitting between them. The germline CDR1 and CDR2 sequences are MGHDK and SYGVNS. The CDR3 nucleotides read TGTGCCAGCAGTGTATCCGCCTACGAGCAGTACTTC. Protein product: CASSVSAYEQYF.

This clonotype was seen repeatedly, ten times or more. This chain joins TRBV3-1 and TRBJ1-2, with unresolved D. This CDR3 contains 12 residues. Germline V gives CDR1 LGHDT, CDR2 YNNKEL (reference sequence). Trimming stripped 3 bases from V and 4 bases from J, with 6 bases between. CDR3 in amino acids: CASSQGVYGYTF. In DNA form, the CDR3 reads TGTGCCAGCAGCCAGGGTGTCTATGGCTACACCTTC.

V is TRBV4-1 and J is TRBJ2-7, with 9 bases aligning to TRBD1. V was clipped by 0 bases and J by 5 bases; unmatched bases: 11. Germline V gene data show CDR1 as MGHRA and CDR2 as YSYEKL. CDR3 length: 17 amino acids. The CDR3 loop reads CASSQDRGGQGTNEQYF. The CDR3 DNA follows: TGCGCCAGCAGCCAAGATCGGGGAGGACAGGGGACGAACGAGCAGTACTTC.

This clonotype was found a few times. The V gene is TRBV6-6, the J gene TRBJ2-5, with a tentative D call TRBD2 (5 bases). This CDR3 is 12 amino acids long. The V and J ends lost 9 bases and 5 bases respectively, with 13 bases between them. Germline assignment: CDR1 MNHNY and CDR2 SVGAGI (reference sequence). CDR3 amino acids: CASSRGEETQYF. The CDR3 nucleotides are TGTGCCAGTTCCCGGGGAGAGGAGACCCAGTACTTC.

The table lists this clonotype with many counts. The gene calls are TRBV5-1 and TRBJ2-1, with unresolved D. Trimming shortened V by 4 bases and J by 0 bases, and 8 bases separated the two germline ends. CDR1 is SGHRS and CDR2 is YFSETQ in the germline V gene. The CDR3 covers 14 residues. The CDR3 coding sequence is TGCGCCAGCAGCAGGGATAACTCCTACAATGAGCAGTTCTTC. Protein: CASSRDNSYNEQFF.

This clonotype was seen repeatedly, ten times or more. In nucleotides, the CDR3 is TGTGCTAGTGCCCTATACGCGAACACTGAAGCTTTCTTT. As protein: CASALYANTEAFF. J is TRBJ1-1 and V is TRBV12-5; no definite D call. The CDR3 totals 13 residues. V was shortened by 7 bases and J by 1 base, with 10 bases between the two germline ends. Germline CDR1 is LGHNT and CDR2 is FRNRAP.

This clonotype was recorded at least ten times. The chain couples TRBV28 to TRBJ1-5; a weak D match, TRBD1 (5 bases). Trimming removed 6 bases at V and 6 bases at J, with 12 bases between. Germline CDR1 and CDR2: MDHEN and SYDVKM. CDR3 length equals 13 residues. The CDR3 protein is CASRPSGSQPQHF. In DNA form, the CDR3 reads TGTGCCAGCAGGCCATCAGGGAGTCAGCCCCAGCATTTT.

This clonotype was picked up many times. This rearrangement joins TRBV7-9 to TRBJ2-1; no clear D gene. V lost 5 bases to trimming and J lost 8 bases, with 7 bases between them. The CDR3 length is 11 residues. Germline V gene data show CDR1 as SEHNR and CDR2 as FQNEAQ (reference sequence). CDR3 bases: TGTGCCAGCAGCCGCGCGGATGAGCAGTTCTTC. Encoded protein: CASSRADEQFF.

The table lists this clonotype with many counts. The chain carries TRBV18 and TRBJ2-6; 8 nucleotides line up with TRBD1. CDR3 length: 19 amino acids. Trimming removed 1 base from V and 3 bases from J; junction bases left unmatched: 11. Germline V gene lookup returns CDR1 KGHSH and CDR2 LQKENI. The CDR3 sequence: CASSPRTGSSWGGANVLTF. CDR3 coding DNA: TGTGCCAGCTCACCACGGACAGGGTCTTCCTGGGGTGGGGCCAACGTCCTGACTTTC.

This clonotype was observed at least ten times. The chain carries TRBV28 and TRBJ2-1; D is uncertain. Trimming took off 2 bases at V and 5 bases at J, with 7 bases between the two ends. This CDR3 is 13 amino acids long. Looked up from germline, CDR1 is MDHEN and CDR2 is SYDVKM. For the CDR3, the DNA is TGTGCCAGCAGTTTAGGTCTTAACAATGAGCAGTTCTTC. It specifies CASSLGLNNEQFF.

In its sample, this clonotype was seen many times. The chain combines TRBV4-1 with TRBJ2-3; either TRBD1 or TRBD2 may supply D (5 bases each). The CDR3 sequence is 15 residues long. CDR1 is MGHRA and CDR2 is YSYEKL in the germline V gene. V lost 4 bases and J 5 bases, leaving 16 bases between the germline ends. CDR3 amino acids: CASSPWGTGGDTQYF. The CDR3 nucleotides read TGCGCCAGCAGCCCCTGGGGAACAGGAGGAGATACGCAGTATTTT.

The rearrangement links TRBV11-2 to TRBJ2-6; unclear D gene. The CDR3 is made up of 18 amino acids. Between the trimmed V and J ends, which lost 5 bases and 0 bases, there was a span of 17 bases. Germline loops: CDR1 SGHAT, CDR2 FQNNGV. This CDR3 reads CASSRHQNSFSGANVLTF. CDR3 nucleotide sequence: TGTGCCAGCAGCCGCCATCAAAACAGTTTCTCTGGGGCCAACGTCCTGACTTTC.

This clonotype was seen a handful of times. The chain is built from TRBV19 and TRBJ1-5; 8 bases are a match to TRBD1. The CDR3 totals 15 residues. Per the germline V gene, CDR1 is LNHDA and CDR2 is SQIVND (reference sequence). V trimming: 5 bases; J trimming: 6 bases; junction bases outside the gene matches: 9. The CDR3 coding sequence is TGTGCCAGTAGTGCGACAGGGGTAGCCCTTCAGCCCCAGCATTTT. It codes for CASSATGVALQPQHF.

This clonotype was seen ten or more times. The chain uses TRBV7-3 and TRBJ2-3; possibly TRBD1 or TRBD2 for D (5 bases each). The length of the CDR3 is 18 residues. Per the germline V gene, CDR1 is SGHTA and CDR2 is FQGTGA. V was clipped by 5 bases and J by 0 bases, with 21 bases between them. CDR3 DNA: TGTGCCAGCAGCAAAACTCCAGGGACCGGTACTAGCACAGATACGCAGTATTTT. This codes for CASSKTPGTGTSTDTQYF. The full variable domain, rest sourced from reference TRBV7-3 and TRBJ2-3, is GAGVSQTPSNKVTEKGKYVELRCDPISGHTALYWYRQSLGQGPEFLIYFQGTGAADDSGLPNDRFFAVRPEGSVSTLKIQRTERGDSAVYLCASSKTPGTGTSTDTQYFGPGTRLTVL.

This clonotype occurred many times. This CDR3 is CASSERRGNTEAFF. The CDR3 nucleotides read TGTGCCAGCAGTGAGAGACGGGGGAACACTGAAGCTTTCTTT. The gene calls are TRBV25-1 and TRBJ1-1; D gene ambiguous. The CDR3 is 14 amino acids. The V end was cut by 3 bases, the J end by 1 base, with 9 bases between. Looked up from germline, CDR1 is MGHDK and CDR2 is SYGVNS.

This clonotype was found many times. V gene TRBV5-1 combines with J gene TRBJ1-1; 11 bases map to TRBD1. The V and J ends lost 5 bases and 5 bases, in that order; junction bases with no gene match: 8. Germline CDR1 is SGHRS and CDR2 is YFSETQ. The CDR3 is made up of 15 amino acids. DNA of the CDR3: TGCGCCAGCAGTTATACCGGGACAGGGGGAACTGAAGCTTTCTTT. This sequence encodes CASSYTGTGGTEAFF.

J is TRBJ2-3 and V is TRBV29-1; 8 bases align to TRBD2. Germline V lookup: CDR1 SQVTM, CDR2 ANQGSEA. The CDR3 covers 13 residues. The V gene end was trimmed by 7 bases and the J gene end by 0 bases; junction bases not matched to a gene: 3. CDR3 sequence reads: CSGRGGSTDTQYF. CDR3 in DNA: TGCAGCGGCCGGGGGGGGAGCACAGATACGCAGTATTTT.